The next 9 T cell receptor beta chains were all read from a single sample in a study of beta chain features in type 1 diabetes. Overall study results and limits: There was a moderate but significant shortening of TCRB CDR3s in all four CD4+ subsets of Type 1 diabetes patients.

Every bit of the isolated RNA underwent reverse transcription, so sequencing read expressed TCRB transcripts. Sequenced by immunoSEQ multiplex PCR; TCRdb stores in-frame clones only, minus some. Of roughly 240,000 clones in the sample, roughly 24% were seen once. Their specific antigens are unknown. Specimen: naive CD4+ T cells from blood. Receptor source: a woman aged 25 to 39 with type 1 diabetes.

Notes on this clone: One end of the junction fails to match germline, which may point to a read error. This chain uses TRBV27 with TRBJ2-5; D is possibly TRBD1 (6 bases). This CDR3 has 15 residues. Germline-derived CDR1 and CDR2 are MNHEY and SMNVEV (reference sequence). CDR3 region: CASSLFSPGEDTQYF. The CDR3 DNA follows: TGTGCCAGCAGTTTATTTTCCCCAGGGGAAGATACCCAGTACTTC.

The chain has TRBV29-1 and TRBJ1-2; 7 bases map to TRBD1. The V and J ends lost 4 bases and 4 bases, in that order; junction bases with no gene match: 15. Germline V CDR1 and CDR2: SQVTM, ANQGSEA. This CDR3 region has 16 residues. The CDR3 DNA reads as TGCAGCGTTGCCCTCGTAGGGGGCGCATTAGGCTATGGCTACACCTTC. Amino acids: CSVALVGGALGYGYTF. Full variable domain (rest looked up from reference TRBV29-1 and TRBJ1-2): SAVISQKPSRDICQRGTSLTIQCQVDSQVTMMFWYRQQPGQSLTLIATANQGSEATYESGFVIDKFPISRPNLTFSTLTVSNMSPEDSSIYLCSVALVGGALGYGYTFGSGTRLTVV.

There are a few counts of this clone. CDR3 DNA: TGTGCCAGCTCAGGGACAGGGACGGACACTGAAGCTTTCTTT. Translation: CASSGTGTDTEAFF. The rearrangement joins TRBV18 to TRBJ1-1, with 9 bases that match TRBD1. Germline-derived CDR1 and CDR2 are KGHSH and LQKENI. V lost 5 bases to trimming and J lost 3 bases; unmatched junction nucleotides: 4. The CDR3 sequence is 14 residues long. The full variable domain, in which reference TRBV18 and TRBJ1-1 provide the parts outside the CDR3, is NAGVMQNPRHLVRRRGQEARLRCSPMKGHSHVYWYRQLPEEGLKFMVYLQKENIIDESGMPKERFSAEFPKEGPSILRIQQVVRGDSAAYFCASSGTGTDTEAFFGQGTRLTVV.

As DNA, the CDR3 is TGTGCCAGCTCACCCGGACAGGGATACCAAGAGACCCAGTACTTC. This translates into CASSPGQGYQETQYF. The chain employs TRBV18 and TRBJ2-5; 8 nucleotides agree with TRBD1. Trimming at V came to 3 bases and at J to 0 bases, leaving 3 bases not matched to a gene. CDR3 length: 15 residues. Per germline, CDR1 KGHSH and CDR2 LQKENI.

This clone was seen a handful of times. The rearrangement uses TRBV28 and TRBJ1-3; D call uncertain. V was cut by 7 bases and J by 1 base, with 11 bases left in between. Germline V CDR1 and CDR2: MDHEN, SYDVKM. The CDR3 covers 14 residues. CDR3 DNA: TGTGCCAGCAACCCGGGTGGGTCTGGAAACACCATATATTTT. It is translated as CASNPGGSGNTIYF.

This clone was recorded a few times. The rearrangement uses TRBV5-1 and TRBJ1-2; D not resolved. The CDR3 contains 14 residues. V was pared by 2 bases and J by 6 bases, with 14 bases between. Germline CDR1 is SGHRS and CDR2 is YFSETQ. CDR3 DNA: TGCGCCAGCAGCTTAGTCACTCTGGAGGATGGCTACACCTTC. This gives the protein CASSLVTLEDGYTF.

The CDR3 is CASSLEEGFYEQYF. CDR3 sequence (DNA): TGTGCCAGCAGCTTAGAGGAGGGTTTCTACGAGCAGTACTTC. V is TRBV7-2 and J is TRBJ2-7, with D perhaps matching TRBD2 (6 bases). V was clipped by 1 base and J by 3 bases, with 10 bases between them. The germline V gene encodes CDR1 SGHTA and CDR2 FQGNSA. The CDR3 loop spans 14 amino acids.

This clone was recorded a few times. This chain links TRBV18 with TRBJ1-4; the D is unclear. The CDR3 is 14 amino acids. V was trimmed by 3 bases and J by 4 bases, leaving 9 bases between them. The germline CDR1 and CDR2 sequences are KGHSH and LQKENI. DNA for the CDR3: TGTGCCAGCTCACCCACCCACAGTAATGAAAAACTGTTTTTT. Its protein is CASSPTHSNEKLFF.

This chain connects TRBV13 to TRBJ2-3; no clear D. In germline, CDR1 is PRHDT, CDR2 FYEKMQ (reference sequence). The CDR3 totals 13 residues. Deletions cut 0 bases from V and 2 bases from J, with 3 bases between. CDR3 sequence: CASSLGVTDTQYF. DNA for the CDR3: TGTGCCAGCAGCTTAGGCGTCACAGATACGCAGTATTTT.